This T cell receptor beta chain was identified during a study of T cells in women clearing cervical HPV infection. The CDR3 is 18 amino acids. Losses at the gene ends were 6 bases for V and 5 bases for J; bases not matched to a gene: 15. Germline V gene lookup returns CDR1 SNHLY and CDR2 FYNNEI. Concerning this clone: Read coverage stops 3 residues before the CDR3 terminus; the germline J gene supplies the remainder.

Generated by immunoSEQ multiplex PCR, the TCRdb table keeps only in-frame clones and is missing some. The sample's table shows 25,000 to 30,000 clones. The chain carries TRBV2 and TRBJ2-7; 14 bases map to TRBD2. This clonotype originated in a woman aged 18 to 69 with a cervical HPV16 infection that either progressed to CIN3+ or cleared (not recorded which). The sequencing sample was made of blood buffy coat. The CDR3 region is CASSLRSGTSGSRDEQYF. The DNA read from the CDR3 is TGTGCCAGCAGCCTCAGGTCCGGGACTAGCGGGAGCAGGGACGAG.